This TCR beta chain was sequenced for a study of T cell repertoires in chronic hepatitis B (dated by TCRdb to the late 2010s). Via the germline V gene, CDR1 is MRHNA and CDR2 SNTAGT. The CDR3 measures 17 amino acids from cysteine to phenylalanine. CDR3 DNA only is kept here, 51 bases in frame from base 1. At the junction V is shortened by 4 bases and J by 5 bases, with 18 bases in between. Library preparation employed the immunoSEQ multiplex PCR assay. The immuneACCESS repertoire file appears here via TCRdb, limited to in-frame rearrangements. These files lack a portion of the clones; in checked studies, under half of the deficit traces to unresolved V genes, and the cause of the others is not known. The sample's table lists a count of just over 40 clones. This clone was observed a handful of times. Base qualities are missing; no much larger clone stands one base away.

The receptor chain draws on TRBV6-4 and TRBJ2-6; no confident D gene assignment can be made. Sequences were obtained from HBV polymerase (pol282) epitope-specific CD8+ T cells from PBMCs. This TCR was recovered from a human donor with chronic hepatitis B virus infection. The DNA sequence reads TGTGCCAGCAGTGTCTACACACGACAAAGTCGGGCCAACGTCCTGACTTTC. Translated, this gives CASSVYTRQSRANVLTF.